This T cell receptor beta chain is from a study of Ad26.COV2.S vaccination and SARS-CoV-2 variants. Treatment here: around 19 received Ad26.COV2.S at low or high dose, single or two shots; 5 received placebo; per-sample allocation not given. Day 63 after the first injection of vaccine or placebo was the sampling time. The germline CDR1 and CDR2 sequences are MNHEY and SVGEGT. There are 15 residues in the CDR3. The V and J ends lost 2 bases and 5 bases, in that order; junction bases with no gene match: 6. This clone was detected once. This table comes from immunoSEQ multiplex PCR, and its TCRdb copy is limited to in-frame clones, with some not included. The data show some 250,000 clones, 88% seen once.

J is TRBJ1-2 and V is TRBV6-2 or TRBV6-3; 9 bases agree with TRBD1. The sequence was obtained from a person between 18 and 60 years old who received the Ad26.COV2.S COVID-19 vaccine or a placebo. Material: peripheral blood, obtained in a trial of Ad26.COV2.S vaccine versus placebo. The DNA of the CDR3 is TGTGCCAGCAGTTACAGAGGACAGGGGCGATATGGCTACACCTTC. This translates into CASSYRGQGRYGYTF.